Following are 19 T cell receptor beta chains from one sample sequenced in a study of T-cell memory formation after mild COVID-19. TCRdb re-called the 5' RACE reads with MiXCR, one entry per CDR3 protein. Counted here are 180,000 or so distinct CDR3 sequences, roughly 10% occurring once; the ten biggest clones make up 3.8%. Sequenced sample: PBMCs or a T cell subset sorted from them (not recorded which). The receptors come from a young man who had mild COVID-19 (a few samples of this study predate the infection). Cell type and time point are not known.

The J gene is TRBJ1-2, the V gene TRBV9, with D uncertain. CDR1 is SGDLS and CDR2 is YYNGEE in the germline V gene. The ends were cut back, 0 bases at V and 8 bases at J, with 14 bases in the middle. The CDR3 totals 14 residues. The CDR3 sequence: CASSVGEGRGGYTF. Here the CDR3 DNA reads TGTGCCAGCAGCGTAGGGGAGGGTCGGGGAGGCTACACCTTC.

V and J are TRBV2 and TRBJ2-2, with TRBD2 identical over 9 bases. Unmatched junction bases numbered 5, after V lost 7 bases and J lost 2 bases. Germline CDR1 is SNHLY and CDR2 is FYNNEI. The CDR3 covers 15 residues. CDR3 bases: TGTGCCAGCACCCTGACTAGCGGAAACACCGGGGAGCTGTTTTTT. Its translation: CASTLTSGNTGELFF.

This clonotype was counted a few times. This chain links TRBV28 with TRBJ1-6; D is ambiguous. The CDR3 extends over 12 amino acids. The V gene lost 6 bases and the J gene lost 10 bases, with 10 bases spanning the gap. Germline loops: CDR1 MDHEN, CDR2 SYDVKM. The CDR3: CASRVLGSPLHF. DNA for the CDR3: TGTGCCAGCAGGGTATTAGGGTCACCCCTCCACTTT.

This clonotype was counted only a few times. The J gene is TRBJ2-5, the V gene TRBV2; D is tentatively TRBD1 or TRBD2 (5 bases each). The CDR3 has 13 amino acids. Trimming took 8 bases from V and 4 from J, leaving 14 bases between them. Germline V CDR1 and CDR2: SNHLY, FYNNEI. The CDR3 region has the DNA TGTGCCAGCGGGACGGGGAGAGTAGAGACCCAGTACTTC. Protein: CASGTGRVETQYF.

This clonotype was observed a handful of times. This chain connects TRBV15 to TRBJ1-5, with 9 bases aligning to TRBD1. Trimming took 3 bases from V and 5 from J; bases not matched to a gene: 8. The CDR3 length is 16 residues. Germline V lookup: CDR1 LNHNV, CDR2 YYDKDF (reference sequence). The CDR3 coding sequence is TGTGCCACCAGCAGGGACCGGGACAGGGTTGATCAGCCCCAGCATTTT. It encodes CATSRDRDRVDQPQHF.

The chain recombines TRBV25-1 with TRBJ2-1; D might be TRBD1 or TRBD2, each matching 6 bases. V was clipped by 6 bases and J by 10 bases, with 16 bases between them. The CDR3 length is 13 residues. Germline V CDR1 and CDR2: MGHDK, SYGVNS. CDR3 residues: CASSEGGRGEQFF. In DNA form, the CDR3 reads TGTGCCAGCAGCGAAGGGGGTCGGGGGGAGCAGTTCTTC.

This clonotype was detected only a few times. This rearrangement joins TRBV9 to TRBJ2-7; TRBD2 is a possible D gene (5 bases). Germline V gene lookup returns CDR1 SGDLS and CDR2 YYNGEE. The CDR3 spans 12 residues. The V gene lost 2 bases and the J gene lost 7 bases, with 10 bases spanning the gap. The DNA for the CDR3 is TGTGCCAGCAGCGTCCACCGGGGTGAGCAGTACTTC. It codes for CASSVHRGEQYF.

This clonotype was recorded only once. The CDR3 region is CASSSRNTIYF. The CDR3 bases are TGTGCCAGCAGCTCCAGAAACACCATATATTTT. This chain links TRBV7-2 with TRBJ1-3; D remains ambiguous. The V end lost 4 bases, the J end lost 5 bases, and 3 bases lay between the germline ends. The CDR3 extends over 11 amino acids. In germline, CDR1 is SGHTA, CDR2 FQGNSA. The whole variable domain, remainder taken from reference TRBV7-2 and TRBJ1-3, is GAGVSQSPSNKVTEKGKDVELRCDPISGHTALYWYRQSLGQGLEFLIYFQGNSAPDKSGLPSDRFSAERTGGSVSTLTIQRTQQEDSAVYLCASSSRNTIYFGEGSWLTVV.

CDR3 in DNA: TGTGCCACCAGCAGAGACAGGGGTTATGGCTACACCTTC. Translated, it gives CATSRDRGYGYTF. V usage is TRBV15 and J usage is TRBJ1-2, with a weak D call TRBD1 (6 bases). Trimming stripped 0 bases from V and 5 bases from J, with 7 bases between. Germline V gives CDR1 LNHNV, CDR2 YYDKDF (reference sequence). The CDR3 is 13 residues long.

This clonotype was seen a few times. V usage is TRBV4-3 and J usage is TRBJ1-2, with a possible D match to TRBD1 (5 bases). The CDR3 sequence is 14 residues long. Germline V gene lookup returns CDR1 LGHNA and CDR2 YSLEER. The V and J ends lost 0 bases and 5 bases respectively, with 10 bases between them. Here the CDR3 reads CASSQDGGDYGYTF. The DNA of the CDR3 is TGCGCCAGCAGCCAAGATGGGGGGGATTATGGCTACACCTTC.

The chain has TRBV6-4 and TRBJ1-2; D remains unclear. The CDR3 is 12 residues long. In germline, CDR1 is MRHNA, CDR2 SNTAGT. Trimming took off 2 bases at V and 8 bases at J, with 9 bases between the two ends. CDR3 in DNA: TGTGCCAGCAGTGACCAGCGGTGGGGCTACACCTTC. The encoded protein is CASSDQRWGYTF.

This chain uses TRBV10-2 with TRBJ1-4; D is possibly TRBD1 (6 bases). The CDR3 is 16 residues long. Trimming shortened V by 2 bases and J by 3 bases, and 13 bases separated the two germline ends. Germline V gene data show CDR1 as WSHSY and CDR2 as SAAADI. CDR3: CASSERWGAANEKLFF. The CDR3 DNA follows: TGCGCCAGCAGTGAGCGGTGGGGGGCAGCTAATGAAAAACTGTTTTTT.

This clonotype was recorded a few times. The gene calls are TRBV7-2 and TRBJ1-4; no firm D call. Trimming left V 1 base short and J 8 bases short, with 11 bases between. Germline V lookup: CDR1 SGHTA, CDR2 FQGNSA. The CDR3 runs 14 residues. The CDR3 region has the DNA TGTGCCAGCAGCTTAGGAGGGATCGAAGAAAAACTGTTTTTT. Residues: CASSLGGIEEKLFF. Full variable domain (remainder filled in from reference TRBV7-2 and TRBJ1-4): GAGVSQSPSNKVTEKGKDVELRCDPISGHTALYWYRQSLGQGLEFLIYFQGNSAPDKSGLPSDRFSAERTGGSVSTLTIQRTQQEDSAVYLCASSLGGIEEKLFFGSGTQLSVL.

The V call is TRBV7-2, the J call TRBJ2-7, with a possible D match to TRBD1 (6 bases). V was cut by 6 bases and J by 0 bases, with 21 bases left in between. Germline assignment: CDR1 SGHTA and CDR2 FQGNSA. The length of the CDR3 is 17 residues. The CDR3 DNA reads as TGTGCCAGCAGTTGGACAGTCAAAGGTTTTAGCTCCTACGAGCAGTACTTC. Its translation: CASSWTVKGFSSYEQYF.

This clonotype was picked up a small number of times. The rearrangement uses TRBV7-2 and TRBJ2-2; the D call may be TRBD1 or TRBD2 (5 bases each). The V end lost 4 bases, the J end lost 7 bases, and 10 bases lay between the germline ends. Germline V lookup: CDR1 SGHTA, CDR2 FQGNSA. The CDR3 contains 13 residues. Here the CDR3 reads CASSWWGSGELFF. In nucleotides, the CDR3 is TGTGCCAGCAGCTGGTGGGGGAGCGGGGAGCTGTTTTTT.

The CDR3 sequence is CASTTAPPSYEQYF. CDR3 nucleotide sequence: TGCGCCAGCACCACTGCCCCGCCCTCCTACGAGCAGTACTTC. The V and J genes are TRBV5-1 and TRBJ2-7, with D hard to call. The CDR3 contains 14 residues. Trimming took 6 bases from V and 0 from J, leaving 13 bases between them. Germline CDR1 SGHRS, CDR2 YFSETQ.

V is TRBV24-1 and J is TRBJ2-5, with D possibly being TRBD2 (6 bases). Germline V gene data show CDR1 as KGHDR and CDR2 as SFDVKD. This CDR3 is built from 14 residues. Deletions cut 1 base from V and 5 bases from J, with 10 bases between. The CDR3 DNA sequence: TGTGCCACCAGTGATTTCGGGGGAGGCGAGACCCAGTACTTC. It encodes CATSDFGGGETQYF.

This clonotype was counted only a few times. The chain couples TRBV3-1 to TRBJ2-1; unclear D gene. The CDR3 sequence is 17 residues long. V lost 0 bases and J 6 bases, leaving 18 bases between the germline ends. Germline values: CDR1 LGHDT, CDR2 YNNKEL (reference sequence). CDR3 region: CASSQDEASAARNEQFF. The CDR3 DNA reads as TGTGCCAGCAGCCAAGATGAGGCGAGTGCCGCCCGCAATGAGCAGTTCTTC.

CDR3 DNA sequence: TGTGCCAGCAGCTCACTGGGGGGAAGCTCCTACGAGCAGTACGTC. It yields the protein CASSSLGGSSYEQYV. This chain connects TRBV7-2 to TRBJ2-7; D perhaps matches TRBD2 (6 bases). Germline assignment: CDR1 SGHTA and CDR2 FQGNSA. V lost 4 bases and J lost 0, with 13 bases in between. This CDR3 is built from 15 residues.